This passage covers 32 T cell receptor beta chains from one sample sequenced in a study of naive and memory T cell subsets. TCR cDNA received a 3' ligated oligonucleotide that carried a UMI. Four PCR rounds used nested alpha and beta constant region primers plus the SP2 primer. TCRdb independently ran MiXCR on the 5' RACE reads; one entry per CDR3 protein. The table includes tens of thousands of distinct CDR3 sequences, around 4.7% detected once. Every receptor here comes from a female donor in good health.

There are many counts of this clonotype. V usage is TRBV5-6 and J usage is TRBJ2-5, with D unclear. Germline assignment: CDR1 SGHDT and CDR2 YYEEEE. V gave up 1 base and J gave up 4 bases, with 8 bases separating them. The CDR3 covers 13 residues. For the CDR3, the DNA is TGTGCCAGCAGCTTGTGGGGATCAGAGACCCAGTACTTC. Translation: CASSLWGSETQYF.

This clonotype has at least ten counts. This CDR3 is CASALDSGVLNEQFF. CDR3 sequence (DNA): TGCGCCAGCGCATTGGATAGCGGGGTCCTCAATGAGCAGTTCTTC. The chain has TRBV5-1 and TRBJ2-1; 8 nucleotides line up with TRBD2. CDR3 size: 15 residues. Germline V gives CDR1 SGHRS, CDR2 YFSETQ. V shed 7 bases and J 6 bases; nucleotides not matched to a gene: 12.

This clonotype was observed at least ten times. This chain links TRBV2 with TRBJ2-1; TRBD1 matches at 8 bases. Germline loops: CDR1 SNHLY, CDR2 FYNNEI. The V segment lost 8 bases and the J segment 4 bases; nucleotides outside the gene matches: 16. The CDR3 covers 17 residues. The CDR3: CASGTGPYSGIYNEQFF. The DNA of the CDR3 is TGTGCCAGCGGGACAGGTCCATACTCTGGCATTTACAATGAGCAGTTCTTC.

This clonotype was counted many times. J is TRBJ1-5 and V is TRBV7-9, with TRBD1 matching over 9 bases. The junction had 22 bases not matched to a gene; V was cut back by 5 bases and J by 5 bases. The CDR3 contains 20 residues. The germline V gene encodes CDR1 SEHNR and CDR2 FQNEAQ (reference sequence). DNA for the CDR3: TGTGCCAGCAGCGACACTAAATGGACAGGGGAACGGGCTTGGGATCAGCCCCAGCATTTT. It translates to CASSDTKWTGERAWDQPQHF.

To note about this clonotype: This may be a read error: a much more frequent sequence differs by one nucleotide. The rearrangement joins TRBV6-6 to TRBJ2-7; no definite D call. Trimming removed 6 bases at V and 3 bases at J, with 15 bases between. This CDR3 is built from 14 residues. Germline CDR1 is MNHNY and CDR2 is SVGAGI (reference sequence). The CDR3 sequence: CASSPGSSRYEQYF. CDR3 DNA sequence: TGTGCCAGCAGCCCCGGTAGTAGCCGCTACGAGCAGTACTTC.

In this sample, this clonotype turned up many times. The chain links TRBV3-1 to TRBJ2-1, with 8 bases fitting TRBD2. CDR1 is LGHDT and CDR2 is YNNKEL in the germline V gene (reference sequence). The CDR3 spans 16 residues. V shed 1 base and J 0 bases; nucleotides not matched to a gene: 2. CDR3 DNA: TGTGCCAGCAGCCAAGTGGCGGGAGGCTCCTACAATGAGCAGTTCTTC. Its protein product is CASSQVAGGSYNEQFF.

This clonotype was counted many times. The V and J genes are TRBV14 and TRBJ2-3; a weak D match, TRBD2 (5 bases). The V end was cut by 7 bases, the J end by 3 bases, with 14 bases between. Germline assignment: CDR1 SGHDN and CDR2 FVKESK. The CDR3 extends over 14 amino acids. The CDR3 is CASNLQAATDTQYF. CDR3 coding DNA: TGTGCCAGCAACCTACAAGCGGCTACAGATACGCAGTATTTT.

At least ten counts were recorded for this clonotype. The chain couples TRBV6-5 to TRBJ1-1, with TRBD1 matching over 8 bases. Per germline, CDR1 MNHEY and CDR2 SVGAGI. V lost 6 bases and J lost 5; bases outside the gene matches: 5. The CDR3 runs to 13 residues. The CDR3 sequence: CASSRRQGTEAFF. The CDR3 region has the DNA TGTGCCAGCAGCCGACGACAGGGGACTGAAGCTTTCTTT.

The sample holds many counts of this clonotype. The chain combines TRBV14 with TRBJ2-3, with 7 bases lining up with TRBD2. V lost 4 bases to trimming and J lost 2 bases; unmatched junction nucleotides: 3. CDR1 is SGHDN and CDR2 is FVKESK in the germline V gene. The length of the CDR3 is 14 residues. The CDR3 region has the DNA TGTGCCAGCAGCCTGGGACTAAACACAGATACGCAGTATTTT. This gives the protein CASSLGLNTDTQYF.

In this sample, this clonotype turned up a few times. The V gene is TRBV29-1, the J gene TRBJ2-7; D call uncertain. This CDR3 has 12 amino acids. Germline lookup yields CDR1 SQVTM and CDR2 ANQGSEA. V was pared by 2 bases and J by 3 bases, with 8 bases between. In DNA form, the CDR3 reads TGCAGCGTTGAATTTTCGAACTACGAGCAGTACTTC. It yields the protein CSVEFSNYEQYF.

This clonotype was seen at least ten times. The chain combines TRBV3-1 with TRBJ2-1, with 10 bases fitting TRBD2. CDR3 size: 14 residues. CDR1 and CDR2 from the germline V gene are LGHDT and YNNKEL (reference sequence). The J segment lost 10 bases and the V segment lost 1 base, leaving 4 bases of the junction unmatched. CDR3 protein: CASSQGDSGREQFF. In DNA, the CDR3 is TGTGCCAGCAGCCAAGGAGATAGCGGGAGGGAGCAGTTCTTC.

The V gene is TRBV6-5, the J gene TRBJ2-1; possibly TRBD2 for D (5 bases). The germline V gene has CDR1 MNHEY and CDR2 SVGAGI. V lost 6 bases, J lost 5 bases, and 8 bases lay in between. CDR3 length: 12 amino acids. Here the CDR3 DNA reads TGTGCCAGCAGAACGGGAAACAATGAGCAGTTCTTC. Encoded protein: CASRTGNNEQFF.

This clonotype has a count of ten or more. The chain employs TRBV12-3 or TRBV12-4 and TRBJ2-7, with TRBD2 matching 7 bases. Germline trimming cut 6 bases from V and 6 bases from J; bases unmatched to any gene: 5. This CDR3 has 12 residues. The CDR3 DNA reads TGTGCCAGCAGCGGACTAGATTTCGAGCAGTACTTC. Translating it yields CASSGLDFEQYF.

This clonotype was counted ten times or more. The CDR3 sequence: CASSILSRDTQYF. As DNA, the CDR3 is TGTGCCAGCAGTATCCTTTCTAGAGATACGCAGTATTTT. The chain has TRBV27 and TRBJ2-3; D remains unclear. V was cut by 5 bases and J by 5 bases, with 11 bases left in between. The CDR3 consists of 13 residues. CDR1 and CDR2 from the germline V gene are MNHEY and SMNVEV (reference sequence).

This clonotype appeared many times. The chain combines TRBV7-8 with TRBJ1-2, with 7 bases lining up with TRBD1. Germline loops: CDR1 SGHVS, CDR2 FQNEAQ. The ends lost 5 bases at V and 4 bases at J; junction bases unmatched: 13. The CDR3 is 16 amino acids. CDR3 nucleotide sequence: TGTGCCAGCAGCCTAGGACTTCCGGGACAGCTCTATGGCTACACCTTC. It yields the protein CASSLGLPGQLYGYTF.

Many counts were recorded for this clonotype. The CDR3 spells CASSWDSPEQYF. CDR3 nucleotide sequence: TGTGCCAGCAGCTGGGACAGCCCGGAGCAGTACTTC. This sequence joins TRBV5-4 and TRBJ2-7; 7 bases align to TRBD1. The V segment lost 3 bases and the J segment 7 bases; nucleotides outside the gene matches: 4. This CDR3 is 12 amino acids long. Germline CDR1 is SGHNT and CDR2 is YYREEE (reference sequence).

This clonotype has more than one count but fewer than ten. V is TRBV19 and J is TRBJ1-5, with a possible D match to TRBD1 (5 bases). The V gene's germline CDR1 is LNHDA and CDR2 SQIVND (reference sequence). The CDR3 is made up of 15 amino acids. V was clipped by 5 bases and J by 2 bases, with 13 bases between them. The CDR3 nucleotides read TGTGCCAGTAGTGGTTCACAGGTGGGCAATCAGCCCCAGCATTTT. As protein: CASSGSQVGNQPQHF.

This clonotype came up many times. J is TRBJ2-5 and V is TRBV28, with D hard to call. The CDR3 loop spans 15 amino acids. Germline CDR1 reads MDHEN; CDR2 reads SYDVKM. Trimming removed 6 bases from V and 4 bases from J, with 18 bases in between. This chain's CDR3 is CASSFMNGAAETQYF. CDR3 DNA sequence: TGTGCCAGCAGCTTCATGAATGGAGCCGCAGAGACCCAGTACTTC.

In this sample, this clonotype turned up many times. The chain couples TRBV20-1 to TRBJ1-5; 7 nucleotides line up with TRBD1. Germline-derived CDR1 and CDR2 are DFQATT and SNEGSKA (reference sequence). This CDR3 spans 15 amino acids. V shed 3 bases, J shed 7 bases, and the junction held 12 bases outside the gene matches. CDR3 amino acids: CSASYPQGGRQPQHF. CDR3 bases: TGCAGTGCTAGTTACCCGCAGGGGGGGAGGCAGCCCCAGCATTTT.

At least ten counts were recorded for this clonotype. V gene TRBV7-6 combines with J gene TRBJ1-4; D gene ambiguous. The V gene's germline CDR1 is SGHVS and CDR2 FNYEAQ. The CDR3 has 18 residues. V was pared by 0 bases and J by 0 bases, with 14 bases between. For the CDR3, the DNA is TGTGCCAGCAGCTTAGCCCCCGGCGGATTAGCAACTAATGAAAAACTGTTTTTT. It encodes CASSLAPGGLATNEKLFF.

This clonotype came up many times. This chain joins TRBV6-5 and TRBJ2-6; D not resolved. Trimming took off 6 bases at V and 0 bases at J, with 9 bases between the two ends. The length of the CDR3 is 15 residues. Germline assignment: CDR1 MNHEY and CDR2 SVGAGI. CDR3 coding DNA: TGTGCCAGCAGCCCCGTTTTCTCTGGGGCCAACGTCCTGACTTTC. Translated: CASSPVFSGANVLTF.

This clonotype was recorded many times. This chain links TRBV19 with TRBJ1-2, with 7 bases aligning to TRBD1. Germline V gives CDR1 LNHDA, CDR2 SQIVND (reference sequence). V dropped 10 bases and J dropped 4; count of bases not matched to a gene: 9. This CDR3 is built from 13 residues. The DNA for the CDR3 is TGTGCCATCCGGGACAGCCACTTCTATGGCTACACCTTC. This encodes CAIRDSHFYGYTF.

This clonotype was observed a handful of times. The rearrangement uses TRBV4-1 and TRBJ1-2, with unresolved D. From germline, CDR1 is MGHRA and CDR2 YSYEKL. The CDR3 is 13 amino acids. The V gene lost 0 bases and the J gene lost 4 bases, with 6 bases spanning the gap. The CDR3 region has the DNA TGCGCCAGCAGCCAAGAAATCAGCTATGGCTACACCTTC. Translation: CASSQEISYGYTF.

The chain carries TRBV24-1 and TRBJ1-1, with TRBD1 identical over 8 bases. V lost 2 bases to trimming and J lost 1 base; unmatched junction nucleotides: 2. This CDR3 is 15 amino acids long. Germline CDR1 reads KGHDR; CDR2 reads SFDVKD. The CDR3 reads CATSDSGTGNTEAFF. The CDR3 DNA reads as TGTGCCACCAGTGATTCGGGGACAGGGAACACTGAAGCTTTCTTT.

This clonotype was observed at least ten times. The genes are TRBV20-1 and TRBJ2-5; 7 bases line up with TRBD1. Germline V lookup: CDR1 DFQATT, CDR2 SNEGSKA (reference sequence). V was pared by 4 bases and J by 4 bases, with 6 bases of the junction left unmatched. The CDR3 is made up of 13 amino acids. The CDR3 is CSAIRQGRETQYF. CDR3 nucleotide sequence: TGCAGTGCTATCAGACAGGGCCGAGAGACCCAGTACTTC.

The sample holds a few counts of this clonotype. The chain recombines TRBV28 with TRBJ2-1; the match to TRBD2 covers 10 bases. CDR1 is MDHEN, CDR2 SYDVKM, per germline. The CDR3 loop spans 16 amino acids. The trim removed 4 bases at V and 5 bases at J, leaving 8 bases unmatched. CDR3 residues: CASSSLGLALDNEQFF. The CDR3, as DNA: TGTGCCAGCAGTTCCCTGGGACTAGCGCTTGACAATGAGCAGTTCTTC.

This clonotype appeared many times. This chain joins TRBV3-1 and TRBJ1-1; D call uncertain. The CDR3 has 14 residues. V was clipped by 2 bases and J by 1 base, with 8 bases between them. Germline CDR1 LGHDT, CDR2 YNNKEL (reference sequence). CDR3 bases: TGTGCCAGCAGCCAACTGGGGAAGAACACTGAAGCTTTCTTT. This gives the protein CASSQLGKNTEAFF.

Ten or more counts support this clonotype. V is TRBV5-1 and J is TRBJ2-1; 11 nucleotides line up with TRBD2. The CDR3 consists of 15 residues. CDR1 and CDR2 (germline): SGHRS, YFSETQ. V gave up 6 bases and J gave up 3 bases; unmatched junction bases: 5. DNA for the CDR3: TGCGCCAGCAAGACTAGCGGGGAGATCTACAATGAGCAGTTCTTC. This sequence encodes CASKTSGEIYNEQFF.

This clonotype was detected many times. The gene calls are TRBV6-2 or TRBV6-3 and TRBJ2-1; a weak D match, TRBD1 (6 bases). This CDR3 has 15 residues. V was trimmed by 4 bases and J by 7 bases, leaving 17 bases between them. The germline gives CDR1 MNHEY, CDR2 SVGEGT. CDR3 sequence reads: CASSSRPPGVNEQFF. The DNA of the CDR3 is TGTGCCAGCAGTTCCCGCCCCCCAGGGGTGAATGAGCAGTTCTTC.

The V gene is TRBV7-9, the J gene TRBJ1-5; 11 bases fit TRBD1. Trimming took 5 bases from V and 5 from J; bases not matched to a gene: 8. The CDR3 totals 16 residues. Per the germline V gene, CDR1 is SEHNR and CDR2 is FQNEAQ (reference sequence). CDR3 sequence (DNA): TGTGCCAGCAGCCTAATCTTGGACAGGGGGCATCAGCCCCAGCATTTT. This sequence encodes CASSLILDRGHQPQHF.

This clonotype was picked up many times. The rearrangement links TRBV25-1 to TRBJ2-4; TRBD1 matches at 9 bases. The CDR3 totals 16 residues. With V trimmed by 7 bases and J by 6 bases, 13 bases remained unmatched. From germline, CDR1 is MGHDK and CDR2 SYGVNS. The CDR3 region is CASTRNHEGQGNIQYF. The CDR3 bases are TGTGCCAGCACTCGAAATCACGAGGGACAGGGAAACATTCAGTACTTC.

This clonotype was found many times. The rearrangement joins TRBV28 to TRBJ1-1; 9 nucleotides match TRBD1. Germline values: CDR1 MDHEN, CDR2 SYDVKM. Unmatched junction bases numbered 6, after V lost 3 bases and J lost 10 bases. This CDR3 is built from 13 residues. CDR3 sequence: CASSFGTGYRAFF. Written as DNA, the CDR3 is TGTGCCAGCAGTTTCGGGACAGGGTATCGAGCTTTCTTT.